This is a list of T cell receptor beta chains from one sample in a study of T-cell reconstitution after alpha-beta-depleted transplantation in children. TCRdb passed the PCR reads through MiXCR, listing each CDR3 protein once. The table includes 400,000 to 550,000 distinct CDR3 sequences, about 11% detected once. Specimen: PBMCs, collected before TCRalphabeta/CD19-depleted stem cell transplant. These receptors all come from a child under 10 years old with inherited bone marrow failure, due to receive a stem cell transplant. The conserved cysteine and the conserved F or W are not part of the CDR3 here. The order of the fields is V gene, D gene, J gene, CDR3 protein. The D gene is left open where the match is weak.

TRBV24-1	TRBD1	TRBJ1-5	ATSDSVLDREYGNQPQH
TRBV4-3	.	TRBJ2-7	ASSQDLRQDSYEQY
TRBV7-9	TRBD1	TRBJ2-1	ASSPGGTFQF
TRBV13	TRBD1	TRBJ2-2	ASSKNRGYGELF
TRBV4-2	.	TRBJ1-1	ASSRVQGNPMNTDAF
TRBV5-1	.	TRBJ2-5	ASSLVGNQETQY
TRBV4-2	.	TRBJ2-1	ASSHETGTGGYNEQF
TRBV6-1	TRBD1	TRBJ1-1	ASSEGQGETEAF
TRBV20-1	.	TRBJ2-7	SARYQRGAISYEQY
TRBV7-2	.	TRBJ2-3	ASSFWDSQY
TRBV7-2	.	TRBJ2-5	ASSLGSPIRGETQY
TRBV7-8	TRBD2	TRBJ2-1	ASSLKAGDHEQF
TRBV7-9	.	TRBJ2-7	ASSFSAGTPYEQY
TRBV6-7	TRBD1	TRBJ2-3	ASSPYRGRTHTQY
TRBV20-1	.	TRBJ2-4	SAHRGLKNIQY
TRBV7-2	.	TRBJ1-1	ASSIGQGWTEAF
TRBV4-3	.	TRBJ2-1	ASSQESLVWEGGNEQF
TRBV15	TRBD1	TRBJ2-7	ATSSRQGTAEQY